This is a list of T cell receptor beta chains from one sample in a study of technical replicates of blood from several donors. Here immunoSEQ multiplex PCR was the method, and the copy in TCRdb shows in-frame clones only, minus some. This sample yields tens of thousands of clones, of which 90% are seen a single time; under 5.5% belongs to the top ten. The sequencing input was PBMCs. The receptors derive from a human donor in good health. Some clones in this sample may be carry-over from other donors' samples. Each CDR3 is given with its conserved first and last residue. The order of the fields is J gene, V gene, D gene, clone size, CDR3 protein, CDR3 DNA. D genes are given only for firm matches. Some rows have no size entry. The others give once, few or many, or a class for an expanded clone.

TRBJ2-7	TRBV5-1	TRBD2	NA	CASSLTSGAYEQYF	TGCGCCAGCAGCTTGACTAGCGGGGCGTACGAGCAGTACTTC
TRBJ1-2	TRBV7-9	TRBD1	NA	CASSPPIGQGSGYTF	TGTGCCAGCAGCCCCCCGATCGGACAGGGCTCCGGCTACACCTTC
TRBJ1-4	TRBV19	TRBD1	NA	CASSTSGTGVEKLFF	TGTGCCAGTAGTACCTCCGGGACAGGGGTTGAAAAACTGTTTTTT
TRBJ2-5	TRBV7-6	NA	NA	CASSLARGQGTLRTPQETQYF	TGTGCCAGCAGCTTAGCTAGGGGACAAGGGACGTTGAGGACCCCTCAAGAGACCCAGTACTTC
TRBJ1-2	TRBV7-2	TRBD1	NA	CASSFLGQGRGGHTF	TGTGCCAGCAGCTTTTTGGGACAGGGTCGAGGCGGCCACACCTTC
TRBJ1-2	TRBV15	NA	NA	CATSRGGTVDVYTF	TGTGCCACCAGCAGAGGCGGGACGGTCGATGTCTACACCTTC
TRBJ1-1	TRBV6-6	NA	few	CASSSSGNTEAFF	TGTGCCAGCAGTTCCTCCGGGAACACTGAAGCTTTCTTT
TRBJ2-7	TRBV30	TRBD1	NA	CAWSTPGGLNEQYF	TGTGCCTGGAGTACCCCAGGGGGCCTCAACGAGCAGTACTTC
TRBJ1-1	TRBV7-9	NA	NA	CASSLVRPRDTEAFF	TGTGCCAGCAGCTTAGTTCGGCCACGGGACACTGAAGCTTTCTTT
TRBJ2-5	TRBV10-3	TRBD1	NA	CAISDFGSGQGGTQYF	TGTGCCATCAGTGACTTCGGGTCTGGACAGGGAGGGACCCAGTACTTC
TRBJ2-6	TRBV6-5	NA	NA	CASSRRGSGANVLTF	TGTGCCAGCAGCCGTCGGGGATCCGGGGCCAACGTCCTGACTTTC
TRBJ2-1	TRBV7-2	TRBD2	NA	CASSLREWFFSEQFF	TGTGCCAGCAGCTTGCGGGAGTGGTTTTTTAGTGAGCAGTTCTTC
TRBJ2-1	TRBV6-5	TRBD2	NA	CASSYSRLADYNEQFF	TGTGCCAGCAGTTACTCGAGGCTAGCGGATTACAATGAGCAGTTCTTC
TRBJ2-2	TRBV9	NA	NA	CASSAQWTGELFF	TGTGCCAGCAGCGCACAATGGACCGGGGAGCTGTTTTTT
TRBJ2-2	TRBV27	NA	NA	CASSLYGDNTGELFF	TGTGCCAGCAGTTTATACGGGGATAACACCGGGGAGCTGTTTTTT
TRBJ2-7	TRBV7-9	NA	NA	CASSPGGSYEQYF	TGTGCCAGCAGCCCCGGGGGCTCCTACGAGCAGTACTTC
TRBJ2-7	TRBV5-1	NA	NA	CASSLAGKQTAEQYF	TGCGCCAGCAGCTTGGCAGGCAAACAGACCGCCGAGCAGTACTTC
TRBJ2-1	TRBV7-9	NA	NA	CASSLRYSDEQFF	TGTGCCAGCAGCCTACGGTATTCCGATGAGCAGTTCTTC
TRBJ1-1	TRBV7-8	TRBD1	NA	CASSLGGGQGNTEAFF	TGTGCCAGCAGCTTAGGGGGCGGACAGGGGAACACTGAAGCTTTCTTT
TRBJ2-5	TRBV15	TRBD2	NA	CATSRGGLAYQETQYF	TGTGCCACCAGCAGAGGTGGACTAGCGTACCAAGAGACCCAGTACTTC
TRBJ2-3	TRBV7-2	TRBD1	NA	CASSSLRGRGYTDTQYF	TGTGCCAGCAGCTCCCTGCGCGGCAGGGGGTATACAGATACGCAGTATTTT
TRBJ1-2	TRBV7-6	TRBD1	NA	CASSSADRVQGYTF	TGTGCCAGCAGCTCCGCGGACAGGGTCCAGGGCTACACCTTC
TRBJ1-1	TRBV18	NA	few	CASSRYQGDVMNTEAFF	TGTGCCAGCTCACGGTACCAAGGGGATGTCATGAACACTGAAGCTTTCTTT
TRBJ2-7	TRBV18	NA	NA	CASSPSIYHEQYF	TGTGCCAGCTCACCAAGTATCTACCACGAGCAGTACTTC
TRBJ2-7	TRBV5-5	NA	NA	CASSSPRTAGVEQYF	TGTGCCAGCTCCTCTCCCAGGACAGCCGGGGTTGAGCAGTACTTC
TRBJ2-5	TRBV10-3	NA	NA	CAISAPGSGTQYF	TGTGCCATCAGTGCCCCGGGTAGCGGGACCCAGTACTTC
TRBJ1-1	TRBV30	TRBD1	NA	CAWSVDRRNTEAFF	TGTGCCTGGAGTGTGGACAGGAGGAACACTGAAGCTTTCTTT
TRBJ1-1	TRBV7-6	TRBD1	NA	CASSAIIQGGPNTEAFF	TGTGCCAGCAGCGCTATAATTCAGGGGGGCCCTAACACTGAAGCTTTCTTT
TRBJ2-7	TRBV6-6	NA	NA	CASSYGGARYEQYF	TGTGCCAGCAGTTACGGAGGGGCTAGGTACGAGCAGTACTTC
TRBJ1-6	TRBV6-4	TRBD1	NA	CASSDLDRVLHF	TGTGCCAGCAGTGACCTTGACAGGGTCCTCCACTTT
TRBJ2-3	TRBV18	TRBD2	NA	CASSQNGLAGDTQYF	TGTGCCAGCTCACAAAACGGACTAGCGGGGGATACGCAGTATTTT
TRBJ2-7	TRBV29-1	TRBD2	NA	CSVRLAGNEQYF	TGCAGCGTGCGTCTAGCGGGGAACGAGCAGTACTTC
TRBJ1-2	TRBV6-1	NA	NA	CASSGGDASDGYTF	TGTGCCAGCAGTGGGGGGGACGCAAGTGACGGCTACACCTTC
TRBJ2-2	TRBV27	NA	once	CASSFWGLNTGELFF	TGTGCCAGCAGTTTTTGGGGCTTGAACACCGGGGAGCTGTTTTTT
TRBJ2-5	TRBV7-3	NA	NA	CASSSQETQYF	TGTGCCAGCAGCTCACAAGAGACCCAGTACTTC
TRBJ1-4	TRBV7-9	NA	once	CASSLLTTATNEKLFF	TGTGCCAGCAGCTTATTAACGACAGCAACTAATGAAAAACTGTTTTTT
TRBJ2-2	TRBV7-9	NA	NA	CASSLDGAINTGELFF	TGTGCCAGCAGCTTAGATGGGGCCATCAACACCGGGGAGCTGTTTTTT
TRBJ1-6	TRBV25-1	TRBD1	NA	CASSDAGTGVPLHF	TGTGCCAGCAGTGATGCCGGGACAGGGGTACCCCTCCACTTT